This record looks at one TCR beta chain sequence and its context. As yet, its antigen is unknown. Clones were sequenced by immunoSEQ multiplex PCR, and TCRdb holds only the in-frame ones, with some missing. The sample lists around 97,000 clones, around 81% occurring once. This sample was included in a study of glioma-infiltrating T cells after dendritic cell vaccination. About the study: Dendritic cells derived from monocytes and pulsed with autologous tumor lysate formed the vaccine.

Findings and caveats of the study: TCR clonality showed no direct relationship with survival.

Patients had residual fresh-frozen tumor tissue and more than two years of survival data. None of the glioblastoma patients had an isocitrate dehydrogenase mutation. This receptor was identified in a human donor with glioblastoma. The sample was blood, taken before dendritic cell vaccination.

The CDR3, as DNA: TGTGCCAGCAGCCCGCAAGGGGACAGCCGCGGCTACACCTTC. Its protein product is CASSPQGDSRGYTF. The genes are TRBV25-1 and TRBJ1-2; 7 nucleotides align to TRBD1. Germline lookup yields CDR1 MGHDK and CDR2 SYGVNS. The trim removed 6 bases at V and 8 bases at J, leaving 12 bases unmatched. The CDR3 runs 14 residues.